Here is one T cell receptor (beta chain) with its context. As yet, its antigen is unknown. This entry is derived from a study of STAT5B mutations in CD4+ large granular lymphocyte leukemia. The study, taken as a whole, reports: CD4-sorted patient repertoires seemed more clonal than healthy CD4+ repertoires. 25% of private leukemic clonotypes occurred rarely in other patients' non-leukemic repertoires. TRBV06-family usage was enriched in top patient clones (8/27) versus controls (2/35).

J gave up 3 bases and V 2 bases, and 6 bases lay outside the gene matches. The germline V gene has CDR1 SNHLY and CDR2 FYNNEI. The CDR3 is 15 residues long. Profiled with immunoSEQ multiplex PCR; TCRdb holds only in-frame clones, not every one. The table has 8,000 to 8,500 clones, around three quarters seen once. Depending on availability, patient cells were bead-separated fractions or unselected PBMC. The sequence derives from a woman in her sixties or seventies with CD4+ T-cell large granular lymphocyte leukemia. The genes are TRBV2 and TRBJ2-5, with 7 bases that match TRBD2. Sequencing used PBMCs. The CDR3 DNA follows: TGTGCCAGCAGTGAAAAGGGAGGGCGGGAAGAGACCCAGTACTTC. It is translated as CASSEKGGREETQYF.